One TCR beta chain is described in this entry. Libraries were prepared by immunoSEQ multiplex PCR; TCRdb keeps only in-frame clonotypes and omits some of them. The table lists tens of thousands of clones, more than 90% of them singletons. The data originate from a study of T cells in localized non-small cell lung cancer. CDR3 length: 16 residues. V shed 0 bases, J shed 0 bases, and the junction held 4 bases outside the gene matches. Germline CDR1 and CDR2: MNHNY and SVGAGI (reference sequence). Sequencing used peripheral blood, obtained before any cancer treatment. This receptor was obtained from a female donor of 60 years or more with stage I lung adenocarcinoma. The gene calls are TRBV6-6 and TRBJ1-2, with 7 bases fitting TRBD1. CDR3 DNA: TGTGCCAGCAGTTACTCCCGGGACAGCTCTAACTATGGCTACACCTTC. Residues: CASSYSRDSSNYGYTF.